This T cell receptor beta chain was obtained from a study of blood T cell repertoires in COVID-19. Study-wide context: The United States, Italy and Spain supplied acute and convalescent COVID-19 samples.

Enrolled during active infection, Seattle patients were then followed longitudinally. Authors' methods: Reference gene primers were amplified, and this amplification served to estimate nucleated cell counts. Measured with immunoSEQ multiplex PCR; TCRdb has only the in-frame clones, and not every one. The DNA was the basis for D and trimming; V, J and clone size are from that table. The sample contains over 250,000 clones, 80% to 90% of which appear only once. Germline V gene data show CDR1 as MNHEY and CDR2 as SVGAGI. The CDR3 has 15 residues. Germline trimming cut 0 bases from V and 6 bases from J; bases unmatched to any gene: 7.

The rearrangement joins TRBV6-5 to TRBJ2-7; 8 bases map to TRBD1. The TCR originated in a woman in her 70s with COVID-19, enrolled during active disease. Sample: peripheral blood. CDR3 bases: TGTGCCAGCAGTTACTCGGGACAGGTCCCCGGCGAGCAGTACTTC. Translated, it gives CASSYSGQVPGEQYF.